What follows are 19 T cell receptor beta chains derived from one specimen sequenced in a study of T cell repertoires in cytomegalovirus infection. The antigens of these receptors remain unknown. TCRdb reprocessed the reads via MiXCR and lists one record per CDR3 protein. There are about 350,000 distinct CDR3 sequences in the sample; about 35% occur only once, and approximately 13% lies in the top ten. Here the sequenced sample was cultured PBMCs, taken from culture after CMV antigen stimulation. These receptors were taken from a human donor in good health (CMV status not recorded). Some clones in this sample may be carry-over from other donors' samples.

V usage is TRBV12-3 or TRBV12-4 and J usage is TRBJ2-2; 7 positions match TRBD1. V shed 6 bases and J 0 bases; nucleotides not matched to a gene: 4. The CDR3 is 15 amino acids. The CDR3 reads CASRRTGANTGELFF. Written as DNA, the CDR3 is TGTGCCAGCAGACGGACAGGCGCGAACACCGGGGAGCTGTTTTTT.

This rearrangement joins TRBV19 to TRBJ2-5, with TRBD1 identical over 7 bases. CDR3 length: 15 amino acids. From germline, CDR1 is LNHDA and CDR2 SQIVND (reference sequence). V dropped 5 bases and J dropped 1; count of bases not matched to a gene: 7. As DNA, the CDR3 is TGTGCCAGTAGTCTACCGACAGGGCGCCAAGAGACCCAGTACTTC. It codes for CASSLPTGRQETQYF. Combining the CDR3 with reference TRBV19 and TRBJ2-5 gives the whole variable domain DGGITQSPKYLFRKEGQNVTLSCEQNLNHDAMYWYRQDPGQGLRLIYYSQIVNDFQKGDIAEGYSVSREKKESFPLTVTSAQKNPTAFYLCASSLPTGRQETQYFGPGTRLLVL.

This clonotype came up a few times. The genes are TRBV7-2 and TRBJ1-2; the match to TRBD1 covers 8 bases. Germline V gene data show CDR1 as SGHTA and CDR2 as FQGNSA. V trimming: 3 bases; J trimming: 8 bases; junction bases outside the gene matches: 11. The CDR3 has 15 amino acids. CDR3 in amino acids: CASSFQGARTRGYTF. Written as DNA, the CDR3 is TGTGCCAGCAGCTTTCAGGGGGCGCGTACTCGCGGCTACACCTTC. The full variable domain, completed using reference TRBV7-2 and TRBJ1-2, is GAGVSQSPSNKVTEKGKDVELRCDPISGHTALYWYRQSLGQGLEFLIYFQGNSAPDKSGLPSDRFSAERTGGSVSTLTIQRTQQEDSAVYLCASSFQGARTRGYTFGSGTRLTVV.

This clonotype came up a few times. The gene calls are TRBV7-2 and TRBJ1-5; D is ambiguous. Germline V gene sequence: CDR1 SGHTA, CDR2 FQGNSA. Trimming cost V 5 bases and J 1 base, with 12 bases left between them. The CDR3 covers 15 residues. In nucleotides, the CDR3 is TGTGCCAGCAGCCGTAGTCAAGGGAGCAATCAGCCCCAGCATTTT. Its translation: CASSRSQGSNQPQHF.

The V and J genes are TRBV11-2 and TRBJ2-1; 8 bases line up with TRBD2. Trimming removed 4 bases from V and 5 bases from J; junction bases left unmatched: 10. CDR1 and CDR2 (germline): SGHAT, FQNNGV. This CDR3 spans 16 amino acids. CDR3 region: CASSSSAGAHHNEQFF. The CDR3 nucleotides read TGTGCCAGCAGCTCCTCAGCGGGAGCCCACCACAATGAGCAGTTCTTC.

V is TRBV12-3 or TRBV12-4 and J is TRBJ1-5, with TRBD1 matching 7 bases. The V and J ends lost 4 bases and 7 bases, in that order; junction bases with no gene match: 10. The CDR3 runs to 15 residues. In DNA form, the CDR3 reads TGTGCCAGCAGTTCTGACAGGGCCGGGTGGCAGCCCCAGCATTTT. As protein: CASSSDRAGWQPQHF.

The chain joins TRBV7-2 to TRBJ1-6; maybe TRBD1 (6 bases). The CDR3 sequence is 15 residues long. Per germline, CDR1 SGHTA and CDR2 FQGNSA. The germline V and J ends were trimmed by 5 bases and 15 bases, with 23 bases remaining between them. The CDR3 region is CASSLLGGGALVLHF. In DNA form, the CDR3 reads TGTGCCAGCAGCCTTCTGGGGGGCGGGGCCCTCGTCCTCCACTTT.

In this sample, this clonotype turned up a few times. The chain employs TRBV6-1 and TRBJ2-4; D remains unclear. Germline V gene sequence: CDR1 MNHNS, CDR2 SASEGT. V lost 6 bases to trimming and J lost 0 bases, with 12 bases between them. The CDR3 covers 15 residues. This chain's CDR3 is CASRSNPQAKNIQYF. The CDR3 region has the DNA TGTGCCAGCAGGTCCAATCCTCAAGCCAAAAACATTCAGTACTTC.

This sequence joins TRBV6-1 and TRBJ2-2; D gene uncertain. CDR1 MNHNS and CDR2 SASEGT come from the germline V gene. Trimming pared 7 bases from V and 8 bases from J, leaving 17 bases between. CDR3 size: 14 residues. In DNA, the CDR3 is TGTGCCAGCACCTACTCCTTGGGCAGGGGGGAGCTGTTTTTT. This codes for CASTYSLGRGELFF.

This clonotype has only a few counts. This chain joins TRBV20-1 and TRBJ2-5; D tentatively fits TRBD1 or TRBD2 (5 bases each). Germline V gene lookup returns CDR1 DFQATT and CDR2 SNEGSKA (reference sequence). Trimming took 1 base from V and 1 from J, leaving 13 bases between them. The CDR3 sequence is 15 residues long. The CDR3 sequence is CSARGGPELQETQYF. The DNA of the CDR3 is TGCAGTGCTAGAGGGGGACCTGAACTCCAAGAGACCCAGTACTTC.

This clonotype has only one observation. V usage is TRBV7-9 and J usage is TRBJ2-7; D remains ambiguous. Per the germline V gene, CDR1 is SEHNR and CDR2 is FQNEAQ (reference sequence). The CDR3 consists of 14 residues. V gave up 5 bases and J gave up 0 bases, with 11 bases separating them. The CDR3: CASSLTLSSYEQYF. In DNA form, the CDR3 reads TGTGCCAGCAGCCTCACCCTATCCTCCTACGAGCAGTACTTC.

CDR3 residues: CASSFGTGELTEAFF. As DNA, the CDR3 is TGTGCCAGCAGTTTTGGGACAGGGGAACTCACTGAAGCTTTCTTT. The chain employs TRBV12-3 or TRBV12-4 and TRBJ1-1; 10 bases align to TRBD1. The length of the CDR3 is 15 residues. Trimming took 3 bases from V and 4 from J; bases not matched to a gene: 5.

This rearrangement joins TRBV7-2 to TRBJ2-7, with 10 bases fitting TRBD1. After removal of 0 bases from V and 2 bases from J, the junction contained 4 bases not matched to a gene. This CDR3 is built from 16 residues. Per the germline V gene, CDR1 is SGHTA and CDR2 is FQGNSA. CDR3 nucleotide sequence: TGTGCCAGCAGCTTAGCGGGGGGGACAGGGGCCTACGAGCAGTACGTC. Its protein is CASSLAGGTGAYEQYV.

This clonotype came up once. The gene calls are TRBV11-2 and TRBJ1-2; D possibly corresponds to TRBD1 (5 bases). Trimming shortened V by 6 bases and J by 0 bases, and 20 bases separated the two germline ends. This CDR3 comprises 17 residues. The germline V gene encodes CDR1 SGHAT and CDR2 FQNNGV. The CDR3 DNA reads TGTGCCAGCAGACACTACCGGGGCCGAAGAGCTAACTATGGCTACACCTTC. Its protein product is CASRHYRGRRANYGYTF.

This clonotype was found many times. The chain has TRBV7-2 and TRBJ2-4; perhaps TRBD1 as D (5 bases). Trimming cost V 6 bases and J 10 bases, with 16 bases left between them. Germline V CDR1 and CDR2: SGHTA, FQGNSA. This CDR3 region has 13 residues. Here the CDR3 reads CASSPDRSPIQYF. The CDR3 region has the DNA TGTGCCAGCAGTCCCGACAGATCCCCAATTCAGTACTTC.

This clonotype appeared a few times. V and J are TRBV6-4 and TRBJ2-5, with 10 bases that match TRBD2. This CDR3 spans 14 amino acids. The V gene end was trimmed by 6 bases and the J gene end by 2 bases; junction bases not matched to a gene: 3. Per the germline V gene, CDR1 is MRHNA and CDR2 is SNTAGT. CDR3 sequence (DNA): TGTGCCAGCAGGACTAGCGGGCAACAAGAGACCCAGTACTTC. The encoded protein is CASRTSGQQETQYF.

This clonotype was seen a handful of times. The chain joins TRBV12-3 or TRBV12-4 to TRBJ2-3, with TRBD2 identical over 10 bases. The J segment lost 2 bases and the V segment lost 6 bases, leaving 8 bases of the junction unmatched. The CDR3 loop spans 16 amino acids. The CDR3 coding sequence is TGTGCCAGCAGCCGCCGAACTAGCGGGAACACAGATACGCAGTATTTT. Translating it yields CASSRRTSGNTDTQYF.

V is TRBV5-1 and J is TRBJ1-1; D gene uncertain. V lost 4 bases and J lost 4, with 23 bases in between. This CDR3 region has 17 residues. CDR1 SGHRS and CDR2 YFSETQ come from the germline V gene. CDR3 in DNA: TGCGCCAGCAGCCTCCTAGTCCGGACCCCGGGAACCACTGAAGCTTTCTTT. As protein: CASSLLVRTPGTTEAFF. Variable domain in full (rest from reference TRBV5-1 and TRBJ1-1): KAGVTQTPRYLIKTRGQQVTLSCSPISGHRSVSWYQQTPGQGLQFLFEYFSETQRNKGNFPGRFSGRQFSNSRSEMNVSTLELGDSALYLCASSLLVRTPGTTEAFFGQGTRLTVV.

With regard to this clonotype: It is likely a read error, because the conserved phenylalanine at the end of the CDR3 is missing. The CDR3 sequence: CASSSPRGTSGFSYEQYY. In DNA form, the CDR3 reads TGTGCCAGCAGTTCACCGAGGGGGACTAGCGGTTTCTCCTACGAGCAGTACTAC. The rearrangement links TRBV28 to TRBJ2-7; 11 nucleotides agree with TRBD2. Germline trimming cut 4 bases from V and 0 bases from J; bases unmatched to any gene: 11. In germline, CDR1 is MDHEN, CDR2 SYDVKM. This CDR3 comprises 18 residues.